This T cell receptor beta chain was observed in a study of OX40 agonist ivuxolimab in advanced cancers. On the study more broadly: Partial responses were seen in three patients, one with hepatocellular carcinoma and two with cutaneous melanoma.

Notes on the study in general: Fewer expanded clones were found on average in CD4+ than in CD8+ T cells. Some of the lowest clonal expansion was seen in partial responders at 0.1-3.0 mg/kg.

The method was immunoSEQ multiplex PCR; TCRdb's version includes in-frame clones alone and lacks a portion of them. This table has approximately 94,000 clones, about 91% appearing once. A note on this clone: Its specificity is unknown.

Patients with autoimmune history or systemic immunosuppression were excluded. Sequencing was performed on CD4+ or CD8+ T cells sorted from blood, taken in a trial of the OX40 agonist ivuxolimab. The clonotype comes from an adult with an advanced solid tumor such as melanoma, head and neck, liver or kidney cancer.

The DNA of the CDR3 is TGTGCCAGCAGCGCGCCAAATCGATATCAGCCCCAGCATTTT. Translation: CASSAPNRYQPQHF. The gene calls are TRBV19 and TRBJ1-5, with D unresolved. Per germline, CDR1 LNHDA and CDR2 SQIVND (reference sequence). With 9 bases removed from V and 5 bases from J, the gap between germline ends came to 17 bases. The CDR3 length is 14 residues.